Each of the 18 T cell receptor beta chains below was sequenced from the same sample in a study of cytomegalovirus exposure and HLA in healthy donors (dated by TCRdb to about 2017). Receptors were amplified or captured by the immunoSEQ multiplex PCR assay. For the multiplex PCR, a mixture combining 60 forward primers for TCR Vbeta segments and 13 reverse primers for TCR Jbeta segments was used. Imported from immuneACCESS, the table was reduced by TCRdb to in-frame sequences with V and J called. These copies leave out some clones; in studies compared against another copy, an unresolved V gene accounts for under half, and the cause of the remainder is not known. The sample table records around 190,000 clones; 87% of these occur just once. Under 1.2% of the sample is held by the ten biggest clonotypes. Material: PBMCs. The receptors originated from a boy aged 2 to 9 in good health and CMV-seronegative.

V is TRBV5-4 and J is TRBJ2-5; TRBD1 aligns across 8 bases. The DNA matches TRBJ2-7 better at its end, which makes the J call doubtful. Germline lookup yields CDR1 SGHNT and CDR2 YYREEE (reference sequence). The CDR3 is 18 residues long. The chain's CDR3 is CASSWGGRGRFEDYEQYF. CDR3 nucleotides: TGTGCCAGCAGCTGGGGTGGCAGGGGGCGTTTCGAGGACTACGAGCAGTACTTC.

The chain's CDR3 is CASSRIRSGGHDTQYF. The CDR3 bases are TGCGCCAGCAGCCGAATTCGTTCAGGGGGCCACGATACGCAGTATTTT. The chain links TRBV5-1 to TRBJ2-3; 8 bases match TRBD1. V dropped 4 bases and J dropped 6; count of bases not matched to a gene: 13. Germline assignment: CDR1 SGHRS and CDR2 YFSETQ. This CDR3 has 16 residues.

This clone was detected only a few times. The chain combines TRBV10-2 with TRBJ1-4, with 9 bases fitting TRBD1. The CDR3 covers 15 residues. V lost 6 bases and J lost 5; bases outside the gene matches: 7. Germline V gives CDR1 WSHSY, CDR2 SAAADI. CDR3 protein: CASRDRGGLNEKLFF. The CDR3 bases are TGCGCCAGCAGGGACAGGGGAGGCTTAAATGAAAAACTGTTTTTT.

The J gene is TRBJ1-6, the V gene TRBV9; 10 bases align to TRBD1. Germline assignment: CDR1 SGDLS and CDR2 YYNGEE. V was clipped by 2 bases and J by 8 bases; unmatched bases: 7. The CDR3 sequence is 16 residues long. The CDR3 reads CASSVRDRGRDSPLHF. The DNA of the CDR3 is TGTGCCAGCAGCGTGAGGGACAGGGGTCGGGATTCACCCCTCCACTTT. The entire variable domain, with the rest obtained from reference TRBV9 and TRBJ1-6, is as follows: DSGVTQTPKHLITATGQRVTLRCSPRSGDLSVYWYQQSLDQGLQFLIQYYNGEERAKGNILERFSAQQFPDLHSELNLSSLELGDSALYFCASSVRDRGRDSPLHFGNGTRLTVT.

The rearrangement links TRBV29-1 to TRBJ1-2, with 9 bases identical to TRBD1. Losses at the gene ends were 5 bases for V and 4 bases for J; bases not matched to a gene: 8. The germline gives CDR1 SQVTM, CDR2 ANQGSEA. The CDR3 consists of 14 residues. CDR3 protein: CSVQPPGQGYGYTF. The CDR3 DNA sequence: TGCAGCGTTCAGCCTCCGGGACAGGGCTATGGCTACACCTTC.

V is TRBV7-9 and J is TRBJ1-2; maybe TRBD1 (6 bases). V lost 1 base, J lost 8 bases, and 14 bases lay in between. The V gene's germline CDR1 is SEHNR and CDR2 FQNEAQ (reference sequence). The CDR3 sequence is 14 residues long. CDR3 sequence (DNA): TGTGCCAGCAGCTTAGGGACAGATCTCTTCGGCTACACCTTC. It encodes CASSLGTDLFGYTF.

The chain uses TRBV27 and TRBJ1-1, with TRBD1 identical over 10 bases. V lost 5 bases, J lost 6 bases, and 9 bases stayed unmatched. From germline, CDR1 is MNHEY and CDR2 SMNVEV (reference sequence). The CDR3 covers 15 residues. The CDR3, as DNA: TGTGCCAGCAGTCCCCCGGAGGACAGGGGGGCTGAAGCTTTCTTT. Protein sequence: CASSPPEDRGAEAFF.

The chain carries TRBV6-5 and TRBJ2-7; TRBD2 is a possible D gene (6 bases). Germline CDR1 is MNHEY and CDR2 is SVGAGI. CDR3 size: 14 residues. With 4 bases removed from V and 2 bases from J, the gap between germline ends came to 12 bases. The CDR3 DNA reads TGTGCCAGCAGTTGGCGGGGCTCCCCCTACGAGCAGTACTTC. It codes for CASSWRGSPYEQYF.

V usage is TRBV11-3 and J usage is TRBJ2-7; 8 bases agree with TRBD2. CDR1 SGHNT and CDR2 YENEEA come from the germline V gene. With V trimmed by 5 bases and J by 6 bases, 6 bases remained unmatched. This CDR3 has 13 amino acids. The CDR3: CASSLGGAVEQYF. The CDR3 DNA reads TGTGCCAGCAGCCTCGGGGGGGCGGTCGAGCAGTACTTC.

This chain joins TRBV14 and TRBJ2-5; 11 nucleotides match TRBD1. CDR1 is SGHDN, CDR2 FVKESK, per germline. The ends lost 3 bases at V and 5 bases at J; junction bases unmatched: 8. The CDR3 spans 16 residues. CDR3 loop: CASSQYRDRGSETQYF. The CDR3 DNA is TGTGCCAGCAGCCAGTACCGGGACAGGGGGTCGGAGACCCAGTACTTC.

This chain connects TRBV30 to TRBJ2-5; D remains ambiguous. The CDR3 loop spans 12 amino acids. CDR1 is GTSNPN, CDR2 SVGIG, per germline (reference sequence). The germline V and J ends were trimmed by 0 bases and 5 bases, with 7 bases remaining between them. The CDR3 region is CAWSVLRETQYF. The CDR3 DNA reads TGTGCCTGGAGTGTACTGCGGGAGACCCAGTACTTC.

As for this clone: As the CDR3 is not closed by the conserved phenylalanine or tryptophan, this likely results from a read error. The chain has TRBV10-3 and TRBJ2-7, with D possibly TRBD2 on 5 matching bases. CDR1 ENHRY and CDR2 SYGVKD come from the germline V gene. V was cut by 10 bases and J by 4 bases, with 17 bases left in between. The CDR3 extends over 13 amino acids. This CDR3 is CATNAGDPYEQYL. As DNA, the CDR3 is TGTGCCACCAACGCCGGGGATCCATACGAGCAGTACCTC.

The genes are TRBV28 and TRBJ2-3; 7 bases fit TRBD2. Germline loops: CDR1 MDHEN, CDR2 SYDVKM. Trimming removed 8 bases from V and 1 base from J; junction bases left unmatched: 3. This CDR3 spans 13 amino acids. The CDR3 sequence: CASGREGTDTQYF. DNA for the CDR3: TGTGCCAGCGGGAGGGAAGGCACAGATACGCAGTATTTT.

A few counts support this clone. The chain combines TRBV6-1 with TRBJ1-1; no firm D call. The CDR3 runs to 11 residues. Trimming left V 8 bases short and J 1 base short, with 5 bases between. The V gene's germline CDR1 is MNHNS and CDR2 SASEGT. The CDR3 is CASSENTEAFF. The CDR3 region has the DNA TGTGCCAGCTCAGAGAACACTGAAGCTTTCTTT.

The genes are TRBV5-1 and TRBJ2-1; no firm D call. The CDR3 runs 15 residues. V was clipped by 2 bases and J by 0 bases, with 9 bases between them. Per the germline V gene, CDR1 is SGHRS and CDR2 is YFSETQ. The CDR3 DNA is TGCGCCAGCAGCTTAACTCCGAGCTCCTACAATGAGCAGTTCTTC. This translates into CASSLTPSSYNEQFF.

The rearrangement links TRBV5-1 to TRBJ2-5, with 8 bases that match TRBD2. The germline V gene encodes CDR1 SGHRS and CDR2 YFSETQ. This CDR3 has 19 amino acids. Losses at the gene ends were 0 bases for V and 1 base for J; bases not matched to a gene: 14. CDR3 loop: CASSLAQLAAHGPQETQYF. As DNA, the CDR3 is TGCGCCAGCAGCTTGGCTCAACTAGCGGCCCACGGGCCCCAAGAGACCCAGTACTTC.

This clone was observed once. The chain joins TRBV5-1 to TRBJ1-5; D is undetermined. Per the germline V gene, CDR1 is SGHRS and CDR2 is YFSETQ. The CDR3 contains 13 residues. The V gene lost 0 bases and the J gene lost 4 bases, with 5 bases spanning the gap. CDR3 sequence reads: CASSLEPNQPQHF. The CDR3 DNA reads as TGCGCCAGCAGCTTGGAGCCTAATCAGCCCCAGCATTTT.

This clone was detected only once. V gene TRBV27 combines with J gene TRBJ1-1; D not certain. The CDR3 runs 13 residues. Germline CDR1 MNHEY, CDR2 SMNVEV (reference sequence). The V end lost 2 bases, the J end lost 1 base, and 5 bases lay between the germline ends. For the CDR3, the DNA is TGTGCCAGCAGTTTAGAGGGGAACACTGAAGCTTTCTTT. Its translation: CASSLEGNTEAFF.